The next 3 T cell receptor beta chains were all read from a single sample in a study of technical replicates of blood from a handful of donors. Produced via immunoSEQ multiplex PCR; TCRdb's table is partial and in-frame only. This sample has around 53,000 clones, with about 82% found just once. The specimen sequenced was PBMCs. Receptors originate from a human donor in good health. Some clones in this sample may be carry-over from other donors' samples.

The rearrangement uses TRBV4-3 and TRBJ2-2; unclear D gene. V was cut by 2 bases and J by 6 bases, with 10 bases left in between. The length of the CDR3 is 14 residues. Germline V gene lookup returns CDR1 LGHNA and CDR2 YSLEER. The CDR3 loop reads CASSQQWRPGELFF. The CDR3 region has the DNA TGCGCCAGCAGCCAACAGTGGCGGCCCGGGGAGCTGTTTTTT.

This sequence joins TRBV6-5 and TRBJ1-1, with 9 bases identical to TRBD1. V lost 3 bases to trimming and J lost 0 bases; unmatched junction nucleotides: 5. The CDR3 is made up of 16 amino acids. Germline V gives CDR1 MNHEY, CDR2 SVGAGI. CDR3 in amino acids: CASSYVGQGMNTEAFF. The CDR3 nucleotides are TGTGCCAGCAGTTATGTGGGACAGGGCATGAACACTGAAGCTTTCTTT.

This clone was observed once. The chain links TRBV18 to TRBJ2-5; 10 nucleotides line up with TRBD2. Germline V lookup: CDR1 KGHSH, CDR2 LQKENI. Trimming cost V 6 bases and J 1 base; bases outside gene matches: 8. The CDR3 is 16 residues long. The CDR3 is CASSARLAGSQETQYF. DNA of the CDR3: TGTGCCAGCTCGGCGAGACTAGCGGGTTCCCAAGAGACCCAGTACTTC. Full variable domain (missing parts from reference TRBV18 and TRBJ2-5): NAGVMQNPRHLVRRRGQEARLRCSPMKGHSHVYWYRQLPEEGLKFMVYLQKENIIDESGMPKERFSAEFPKEGPSILRIQQVVRGDSAAYFCASSARLAGSQETQYFGPGTRLLVL.